These 11 T cell receptor beta chains came from one sample sequenced in a study of blood T cell repertoires in COVID-19. Sequenced by immunoSEQ multiplex PCR; TCRdb stores in-frame clones only, minus some. This repertoire shows under 95,000 clones, about 83% found once; its top ten account for 25% to 35%. The sequenced sample was peripheral blood. These receptors were taken from a woman older than 75 with acute or convalescent COVID-19.

This chain uses TRBV24-1 with TRBJ2-3; 11 bases agree with TRBD2. Germline CDR1 and CDR2: KGHDR and SFDVKD. The CDR3 runs to 15 residues. The V and J ends lost 4 bases and 3 bases, in that order; junction bases with no gene match: 2. DNA of the CDR3: TGTGCCACCAGTGAGGGGACTAGCGGAACAGATACGCAGTATTTT. Amino acids: CATSEGTSGTDTQYF.

This clone was seen a single time. The rearrangement joins TRBV7-9 to TRBJ2-7; 8 nucleotides match TRBD2. This CDR3 spans 14 amino acids. Trimming took 2 bases from V and 1 from J; bases not matched to a gene: 1. Looked up from germline, CDR1 is SEHNR and CDR2 is FQNEAQ (reference sequence). CDR3 DNA sequence: TGTGCCAGCAGCTTAAGCGGGAGTTCCTACGAGCAGTACTTC. Its protein is CASSLSGSSYEQYF. The full variable domain, with the rest looked up from reference TRBV7-9 and TRBJ2-7, is DTGVSQNPRHKITKRGQNVTFRCDPISEHNRLYWYRQTLGQGPEFLTYFQNEAQLEKSRLLSDRFSAERPKGSFSTLEIQRTEQGDSAMYLCASSLSGSSYEQYFGPGTRLTVT.

In its sample, this clone was seen once. V usage is TRBV5-1 and J usage is TRBJ2-5; D perhaps matches TRBD2 (7 bases). CDR1 and CDR2 (germline): SGHRS, YFSETQ. CDR3 length equals 15 residues. Trimming left V 1 base short and J 4 bases short, with 14 bases between. CDR3 nucleotides: TGCGCCAGCAGCTTGTCCGGGGGAGGGGGAGAGACCCAGTACTTC. Its protein product is CASSLSGGGGETQYF.

The chain employs TRBV29-1 and TRBJ1-1; 7 positions match TRBD1. V lost 6 bases and J lost 12; bases outside the gene matches: 10. The CDR3 covers 11 residues. The germline gives CDR1 SQVTM, CDR2 ANQGSEA. The CDR3 protein is CSVEDRFLSFF. In DNA form, the CDR3 reads TGCAGCGTCGAGGACAGGTTCCTATCTTTCTTT.

CDR3 sequence reads: CASSGGNTEAFF. CDR3 in DNA: TGTGCCAGCAGTGGAGGGAACACTGAAGCTTTCTTT. This chain uses TRBV2 with TRBJ1-1; no reliable D call. CDR1 is SNHLY and CDR2 is FYNNEI in the germline V gene. CDR3 length: 12 amino acids. Trimming removed 4 bases at V and 1 base at J, with 4 bases between.

This clone was detected only once. The V gene is TRBV6-5, the J gene TRBJ1-3; D possibly corresponds to TRBD1 (5 bases). CDR1 MNHEY and CDR2 SVGAGI come from the germline V gene. The CDR3 runs 15 residues. V gave up 0 bases and J gave up 1 base, with 7 bases separating them. CDR3 loop: CASSYSRTSGNTIYF. The CDR3 DNA sequence: TGTGCCAGCAGTTACTCGAGGACATCTGGAAACACCATATATTTT.

This clone came up a few times. This chain joins TRBV11-3 and TRBJ2-7; 14 nucleotides agree with TRBD2. The CDR3 contains 14 residues. V was clipped by 4 bases and J by 6 bases; unmatched bases: 2. CDR1 is SGHNT and CDR2 is YENEEA in the germline V gene. CDR3 in amino acids: CASSSGLAGGEQYF. CDR3 coding DNA: TGTGCCAGCAGCTCCGGACTAGCGGGAGGCGAGCAGTACTTC.

As DNA, the CDR3 is TGCAGCGTTGAGCACAGGGGATCTAGAGAGACCCAGTACTTC. Encoded protein: CSVEHRGSRETQYF. The chain couples TRBV29-1 to TRBJ2-5; 7 bases align to TRBD1. Trimming cost V 3 bases and J 4 bases; bases outside gene matches: 8. The V gene's germline CDR1 is SQVTM and CDR2 ANQGSEA. This CDR3 is 14 amino acids long.

V is TRBV29-1 and J is TRBJ2-7; D unclear. This CDR3 has 11 residues. The germline V gene has CDR1 SQVTM and CDR2 ANQGSEA. V was pared by 2 bases and J by 4 bases, with 6 bases between. The CDR3 spells CSVEPSYEQYF. CDR3 nucleotides: TGCAGCGTTGAACCCAGTTACGAGCAGTACTTC.

This clone came up once. The chain combines TRBV4-1 with TRBJ2-2; D not certain. Trimming stripped 2 bases from V and 7 bases from J, with 17 bases between. This CDR3 is 16 amino acids long. Per germline, CDR1 MGHRA and CDR2 YSYEKL. In DNA form, the CDR3 reads TGCGCCAGCAGCCAAACATTGGAAAAAAGAGGCGGGGAGCTGTTTTTT. Translated: CASSQTLEKRGGELFF.

The J gene is TRBJ2-5, the V gene TRBV28, with 7 bases lining up with TRBD1. Trimming removed 5 bases from V and 0 bases from J; junction bases left unmatched: 12. The germline CDR1 and CDR2 sequences are MDHEN and SYDVKM. This CDR3 contains 17 residues. The CDR3 region is CASSSWVGTGDQETQYF. In nucleotides, the CDR3 is TGTGCCAGCAGTAGCTGGGTAGGCACAGGGGACCAAGAGACCCAGTACTTC.